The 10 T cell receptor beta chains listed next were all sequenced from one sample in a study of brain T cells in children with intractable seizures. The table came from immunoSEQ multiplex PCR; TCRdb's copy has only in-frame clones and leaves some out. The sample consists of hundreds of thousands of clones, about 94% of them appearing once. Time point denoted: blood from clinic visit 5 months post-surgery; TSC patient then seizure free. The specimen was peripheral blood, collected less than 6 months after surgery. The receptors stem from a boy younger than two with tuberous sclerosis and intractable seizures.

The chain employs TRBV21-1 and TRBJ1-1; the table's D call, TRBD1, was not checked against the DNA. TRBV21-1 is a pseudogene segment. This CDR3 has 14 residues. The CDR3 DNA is TGTGCCAGCCCCCAGGGGGCGAGGAGAACTGAAGCTTTCTTT. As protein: CASPQGARRTEAFF.

The CDR3 loop is CASSIPQPGDIQYF. CDR3 DNA: TGTGCCAGTAGTATCCCCCAGCCAGGGGACATTCAGTACTTC. V usage is TRBV19 and J usage is TRBJ2-4, with D possibly being TRBD1 (6 bases). This CDR3 has 14 amino acids. V dropped 3 bases and J dropped 8 bases, with 14 bases sitting between them. The V gene's germline CDR1 is LNHDA and CDR2 SQIVND (reference sequence).

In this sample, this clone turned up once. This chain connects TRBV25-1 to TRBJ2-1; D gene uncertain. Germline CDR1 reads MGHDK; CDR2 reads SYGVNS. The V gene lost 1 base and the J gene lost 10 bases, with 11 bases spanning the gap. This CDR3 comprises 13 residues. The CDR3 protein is CASSEFVEREQFF. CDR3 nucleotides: TGTGCCAGCAGTGAATTTGTGGAAAGGGAGCAGTTCTTC.

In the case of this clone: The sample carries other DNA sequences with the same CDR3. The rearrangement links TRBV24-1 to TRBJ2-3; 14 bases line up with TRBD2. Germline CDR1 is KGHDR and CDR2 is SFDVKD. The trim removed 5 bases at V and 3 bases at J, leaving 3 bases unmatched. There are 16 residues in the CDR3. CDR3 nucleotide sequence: TGTGCCACCAGTGGGGGGACTAGCGGGGGTACAGATACGCAGTATTTT. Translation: CATSGGTSGGTDTQYF.

CDR3 in DNA: TGTGCCAGTAGCATGGGACAGGTTATCTACAATGAGCAGTTCTTC. It yields the protein CASSMGQVIYNEQFF. The chain recombines TRBV19 with TRBJ2-1; 8 bases line up with TRBD1. V gave up 6 bases and J gave up 3 bases; unmatched junction bases: 7. The germline V gene has CDR1 LNHDA and CDR2 SQIVND (reference sequence). The CDR3 sequence is 15 residues long.

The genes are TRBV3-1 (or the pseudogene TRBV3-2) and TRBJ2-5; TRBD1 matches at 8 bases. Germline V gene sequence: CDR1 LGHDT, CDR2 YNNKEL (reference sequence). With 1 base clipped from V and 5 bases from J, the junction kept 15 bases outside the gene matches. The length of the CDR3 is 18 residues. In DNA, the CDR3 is TGTGCCAGCAGCCAAGCGGGCCCATTGACAGGGGCGGGCGAGACCCAGTACTTC. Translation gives CASSQAGPLTGAGETQYF.

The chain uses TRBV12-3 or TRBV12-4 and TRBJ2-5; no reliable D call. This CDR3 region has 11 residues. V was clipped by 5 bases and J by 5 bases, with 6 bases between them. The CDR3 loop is CASSIGETQYF. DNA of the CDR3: TGTGCCAGCAGTATCGGGGAGACCCAGTACTTC.

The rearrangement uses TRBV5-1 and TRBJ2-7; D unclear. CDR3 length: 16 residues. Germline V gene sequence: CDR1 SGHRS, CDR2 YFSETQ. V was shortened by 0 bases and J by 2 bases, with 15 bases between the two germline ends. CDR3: CASSLEVRIIPYEQYF. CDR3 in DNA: TGCGCCAGCAGCTTGGAAGTGAGAATTATTCCCTACGAGCAGTACTTC.

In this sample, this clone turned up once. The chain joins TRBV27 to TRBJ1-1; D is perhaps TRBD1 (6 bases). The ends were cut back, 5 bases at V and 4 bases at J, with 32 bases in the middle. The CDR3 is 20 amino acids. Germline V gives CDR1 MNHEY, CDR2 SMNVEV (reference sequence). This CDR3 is CASSGLSVRGGGSPSTEAFF. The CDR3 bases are TGTGCCAGCAGTGGGCTTTCCGTCCGAGGGGGGGGATCCCCCAGCACTGAAGCTTTCTTT.

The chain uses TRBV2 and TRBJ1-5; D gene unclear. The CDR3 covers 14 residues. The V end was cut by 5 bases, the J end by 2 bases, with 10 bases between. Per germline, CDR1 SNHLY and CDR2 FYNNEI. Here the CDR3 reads CASSKEAGNQPQHF. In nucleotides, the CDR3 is TGTGCCAGCAGTAAAGAGGCAGGCAATCAGCCCCAGCATTTT.